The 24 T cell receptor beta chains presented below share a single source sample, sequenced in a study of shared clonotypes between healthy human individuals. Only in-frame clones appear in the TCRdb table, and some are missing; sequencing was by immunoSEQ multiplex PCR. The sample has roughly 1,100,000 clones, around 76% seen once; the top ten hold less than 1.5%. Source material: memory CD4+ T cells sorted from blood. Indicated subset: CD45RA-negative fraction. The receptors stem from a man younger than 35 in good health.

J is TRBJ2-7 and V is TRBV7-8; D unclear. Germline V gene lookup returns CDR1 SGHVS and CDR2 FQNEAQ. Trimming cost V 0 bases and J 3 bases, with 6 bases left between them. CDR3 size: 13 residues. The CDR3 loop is CASSLAGYYEQYF. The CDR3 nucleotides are TGTGCCAGCAGCTTAGCCGGTTACTACGAGCAGTACTTC. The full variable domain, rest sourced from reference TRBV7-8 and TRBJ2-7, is GAGVSQSPRYKVAKRGQDVALRCDPISGHVSLFWYQQALGQGPEFLTYFQNEAQLDKSGLPSDRFFAERPEGSVSTLKIQRTQQEDSAVYLCASSLAGYYEQYFGPGTRLTVT.

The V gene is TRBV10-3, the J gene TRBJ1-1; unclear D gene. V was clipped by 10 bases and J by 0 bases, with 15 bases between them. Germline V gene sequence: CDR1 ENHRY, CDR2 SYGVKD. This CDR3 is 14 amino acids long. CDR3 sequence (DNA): TGTGCCACCACCCCTACAGAGATGAACACTGAAGCTTTCTTT. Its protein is CATTPTEMNTEAFF.

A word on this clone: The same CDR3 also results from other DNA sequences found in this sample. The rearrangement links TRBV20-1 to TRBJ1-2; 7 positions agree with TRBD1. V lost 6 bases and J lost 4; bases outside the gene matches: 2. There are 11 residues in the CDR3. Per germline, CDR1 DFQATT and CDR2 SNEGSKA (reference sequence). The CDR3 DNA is TGCAGTGCGACAGGGAGCTATGGCTACACCTTC. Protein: CSATGSYGYTF.

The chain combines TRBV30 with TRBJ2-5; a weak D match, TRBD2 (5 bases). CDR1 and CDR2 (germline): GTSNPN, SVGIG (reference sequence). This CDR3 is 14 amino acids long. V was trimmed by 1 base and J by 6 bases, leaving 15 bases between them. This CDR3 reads CAWSDRGYLKTQYF. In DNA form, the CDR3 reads TGTGCCTGGAGTGATCGAGGGTACTTGAAGACCCAGTACTTC.

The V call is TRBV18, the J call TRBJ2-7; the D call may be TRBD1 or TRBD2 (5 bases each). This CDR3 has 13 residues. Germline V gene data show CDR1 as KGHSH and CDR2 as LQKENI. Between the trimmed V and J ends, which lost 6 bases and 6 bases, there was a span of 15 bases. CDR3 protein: CASSGTGASEQYF. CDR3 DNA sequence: TGTGCCAGCTCGGGGACCGGGGCCTCCGAGCAGTACTTC.

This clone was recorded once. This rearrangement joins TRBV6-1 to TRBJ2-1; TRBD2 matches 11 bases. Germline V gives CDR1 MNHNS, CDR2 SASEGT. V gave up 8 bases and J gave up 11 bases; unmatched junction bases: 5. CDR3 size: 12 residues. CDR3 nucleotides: TGTGCCAGCGGAATAGCGGGAGGGCAGCAGTTCTTC. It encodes CASGIAGGQQFF.

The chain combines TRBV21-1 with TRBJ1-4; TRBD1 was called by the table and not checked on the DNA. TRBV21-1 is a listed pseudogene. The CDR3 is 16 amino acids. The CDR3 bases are TGTGCCAGCAGCCCCCGGGACAGGGGGTATAGTGAAAAACTGTTTTTT. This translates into CASSPRDRGYSEKLFF.

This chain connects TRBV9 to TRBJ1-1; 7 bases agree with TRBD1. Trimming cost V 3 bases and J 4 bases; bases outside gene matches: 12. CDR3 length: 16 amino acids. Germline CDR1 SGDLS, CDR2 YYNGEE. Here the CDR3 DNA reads TGTGCCAGCAGCGAGAAACAGGGGAGGGGTCGCACTGAAGCTTTCTTT. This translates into CASSEKQGRGRTEAFF. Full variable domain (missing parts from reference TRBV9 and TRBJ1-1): DSGVTQTPKHLITATGQRVTLRCSPRSGDLSVYWYQQSLDQGLQFLIQYYNGEERAKGNILERFSAQQFPDLHSELNLSSLELGDSALYFCASSEKQGRGRTEAFFGQGTRLTVV.

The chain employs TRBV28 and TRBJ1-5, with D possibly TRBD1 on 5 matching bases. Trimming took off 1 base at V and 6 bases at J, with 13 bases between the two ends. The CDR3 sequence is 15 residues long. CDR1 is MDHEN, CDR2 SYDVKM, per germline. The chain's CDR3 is CASSLLVRGGQPQHF. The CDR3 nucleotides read TGTGCCAGCAGTTTATTGGTGAGGGGAGGTCAGCCCCAGCATTTT.

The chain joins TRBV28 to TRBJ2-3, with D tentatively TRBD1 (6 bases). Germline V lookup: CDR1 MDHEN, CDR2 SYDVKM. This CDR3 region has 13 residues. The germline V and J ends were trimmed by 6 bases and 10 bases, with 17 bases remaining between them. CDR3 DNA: TGTGCCAGCAGCCTGACTCAGGGGTCCTCGCAGTATTTT. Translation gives CASSLTQGSSQYF.

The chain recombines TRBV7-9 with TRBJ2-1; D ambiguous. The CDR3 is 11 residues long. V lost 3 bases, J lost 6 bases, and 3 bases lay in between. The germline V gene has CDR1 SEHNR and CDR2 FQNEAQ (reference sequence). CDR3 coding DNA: TGTGCCAGCAGCTTTCCCAATGAGCAGTTCTTC. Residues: CASSFPNEQFF.

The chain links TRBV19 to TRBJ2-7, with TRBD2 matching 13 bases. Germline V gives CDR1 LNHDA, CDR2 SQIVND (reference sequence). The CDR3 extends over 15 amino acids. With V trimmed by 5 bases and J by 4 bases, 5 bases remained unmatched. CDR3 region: CASSGGLAGIYEQYF. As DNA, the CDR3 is TGTGCCAGTAGTGGGGGACTAGCGGGGATTTACGAGCAGTACTTC.

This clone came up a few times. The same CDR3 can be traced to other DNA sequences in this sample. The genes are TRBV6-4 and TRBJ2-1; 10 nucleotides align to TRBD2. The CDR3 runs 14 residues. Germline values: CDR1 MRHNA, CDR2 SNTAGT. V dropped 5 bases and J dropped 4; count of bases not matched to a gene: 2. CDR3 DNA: TGTGCCAGCAGTCGAGCGGGAGGGTACAATGAGCAGTTCTTC. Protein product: CASSRAGGYNEQFF.

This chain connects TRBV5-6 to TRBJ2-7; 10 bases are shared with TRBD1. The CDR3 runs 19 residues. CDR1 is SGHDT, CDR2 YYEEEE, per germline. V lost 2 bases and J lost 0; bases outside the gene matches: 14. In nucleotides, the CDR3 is TGTGCCAGCAGCTTTACCGGGACAGGGGCGTCCAGGAGCTCCTACGAGCAGTACTTC. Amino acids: CASSFTGTGASRSSYEQYF.

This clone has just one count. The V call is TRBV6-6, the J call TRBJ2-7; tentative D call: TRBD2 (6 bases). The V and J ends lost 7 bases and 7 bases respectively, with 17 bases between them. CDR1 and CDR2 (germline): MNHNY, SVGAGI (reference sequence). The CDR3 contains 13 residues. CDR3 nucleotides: TGTGCCAGCACCCTACCGACTAGTGGGGAGCAGTACTTC. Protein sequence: CASTLPTSGEQYF.

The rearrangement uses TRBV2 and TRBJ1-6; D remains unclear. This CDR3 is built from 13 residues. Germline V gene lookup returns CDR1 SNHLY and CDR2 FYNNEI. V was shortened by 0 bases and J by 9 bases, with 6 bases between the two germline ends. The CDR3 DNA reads TGTGCCAGCAGTGAAGCCGGCCTTTCACCCCTCCACTTT. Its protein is CASSEAGLSPLHF.

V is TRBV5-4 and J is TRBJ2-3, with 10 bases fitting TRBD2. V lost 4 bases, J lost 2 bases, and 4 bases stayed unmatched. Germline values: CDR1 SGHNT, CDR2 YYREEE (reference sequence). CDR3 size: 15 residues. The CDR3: CASSRGTSATDTQYF. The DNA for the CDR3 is TGTGCCAGCAGCCGGGGGACTAGCGCCACAGATACGCAGTATTTT.

The CDR3 loop is CASMGPMVASGEQYF. The CDR3 DNA is TGTGCCAGCATGGGGCCGATGGTTGCTTCGGGCGAGCAGTACTTC. V and J are TRBV2 and TRBJ2-7, with TRBD1 as a possible D gene (5 bases). Trimming shortened V by 7 bases and J by 6 bases, and 22 bases separated the two germline ends. Germline values: CDR1 SNHLY, CDR2 FYNNEI. The CDR3 consists of 15 residues.

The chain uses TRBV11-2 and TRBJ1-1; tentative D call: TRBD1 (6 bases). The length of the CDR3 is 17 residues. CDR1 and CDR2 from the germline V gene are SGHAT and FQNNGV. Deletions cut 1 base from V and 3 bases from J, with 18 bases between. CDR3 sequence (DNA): TGTGCCAGCAGCTTAGGGGCAGGGAACGGGGGCTACACTGAAGCTTTCTTT. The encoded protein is CASSLGAGNGGYTEAFF.

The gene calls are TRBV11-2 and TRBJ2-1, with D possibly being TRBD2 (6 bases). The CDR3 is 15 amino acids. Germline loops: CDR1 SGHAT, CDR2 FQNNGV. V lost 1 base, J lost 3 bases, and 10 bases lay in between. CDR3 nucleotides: TGTGCCAGCAGCTTAGCCAGGGAGGTCTACAATGAGCAGTTCTTC. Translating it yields CASSLAREVYNEQFF.

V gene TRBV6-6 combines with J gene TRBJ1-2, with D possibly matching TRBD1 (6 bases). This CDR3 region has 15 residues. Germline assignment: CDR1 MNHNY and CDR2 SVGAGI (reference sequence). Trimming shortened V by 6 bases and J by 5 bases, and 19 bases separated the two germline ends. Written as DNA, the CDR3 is TGTGCCAGCAGCCCGGGGGCGGCCGGACTTTATGGCTACACCTTC. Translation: CASSPGAAGLYGYTF.

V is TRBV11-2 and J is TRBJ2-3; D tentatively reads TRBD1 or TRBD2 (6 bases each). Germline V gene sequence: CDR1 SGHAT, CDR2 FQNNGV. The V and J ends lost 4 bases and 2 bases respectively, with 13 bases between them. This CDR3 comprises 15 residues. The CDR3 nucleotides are TGTGCCAGCAGCTCGAGGGGGGCTATCACAGATACGCAGTATTTT. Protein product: CASSSRGAITDTQYF.

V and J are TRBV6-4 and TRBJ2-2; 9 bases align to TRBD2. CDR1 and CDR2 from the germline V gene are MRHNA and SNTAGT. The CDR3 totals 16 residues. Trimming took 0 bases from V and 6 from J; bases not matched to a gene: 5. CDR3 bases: TGTGCCAGCAGTGACTCGAGCGGGGGGCTGGCCGGGGAGCTGTTTTTT. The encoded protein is CASSDSSGGLAGELFF.

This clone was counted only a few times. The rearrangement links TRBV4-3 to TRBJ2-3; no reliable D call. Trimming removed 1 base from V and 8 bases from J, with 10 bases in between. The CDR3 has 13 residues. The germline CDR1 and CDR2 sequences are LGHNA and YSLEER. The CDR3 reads CASSQALDGTQYF. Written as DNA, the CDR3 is TGCGCCAGCAGCCAAGCCTTAGACGGTACGCAGTATTTT.